This T cell receptor (beta chain) came from a study of blood T cell repertoires in COVID-19. Generated by immunoSEQ multiplex PCR, the TCRdb table keeps only in-frame clones and is missing some. The sample holds 250,000 to 300,000 clones, approximately 91% seen once. The CDR3 is 16 amino acids. Trimming left V 3 bases short and J 0 bases short, with 14 bases between. CDR1 and CDR2 from the germline V gene are SGHKS and YYEKEE (reference sequence). V gene TRBV5-5 combines with J gene TRBJ2-3, with TRBD2 as a possible D gene (6 bases). Sequenced sample: peripheral blood. The receptor's source is a woman in her twenties or thirties with COVID-19, enrolled during active disease. This CDR3 is CASSWRAGPSTDTQYF. The CDR3 bases are TGTGCCAGCAGCTGGAGGGCAGGGCCTAGCACAGATACGCAGTATTTT.